In its sample, the clone carrying this T cell receptor (beta chain) was seen many times. Its antigen is still unknown. Amplified TCR beta CDR3 regions derived from RNA transcripts. Initially, a first-round RT-PCR of the TCR CDR3 employed the HTBI primer set. A single record per CDR3 protein comes from TCRdb applying MiXCR to the multiplex PCR reads. The repertoire holds around 600,000 distinct CDR3 sequences, with over 40% as singletons. This sample is part of a study of T cells in Graves' hyperthyroidism and ophthalmopathy. The germline CDR1 and CDR2 sequences are SEHNR and FQNEAQ (reference sequence). The CDR3 spans 15 residues. Trimming cost V 1 base and J 3 bases; bases outside gene matches: 2. Not enrolled were patients with uncontrolled infection, other autoimmune disease, pregnancy or lactation. Based on clinical symptoms, serum thyroxine and TRAb, thyroid ultrasound and orbital computed tomography, diagnoses were reached.

Points from the study as a whole: Blood also held most thyroid clonotypes expanded beyond 0.001. Ophthalmopathy, which appeared later, was predicted by the model a median about 6 months before onset.

The sequenced material came from peripheral blood or thyroid tissue (not recorded which). The sequence came from an adult man with Graves' disease, either hyperthyroidism or ophthalmopathy (not recorded which). V gene TRBV7-9 combines with J gene TRBJ1-5, with 8 bases matching TRBD1. CDR3 residues: CASSLGRGPNQPQHF. The DNA for the CDR3 is TGTGCCAGCAGCTTAGGCAGGGGGCCCAATCAGCCCCAGCATTTT.